These T cell receptor beta chains were read from a single sample in a study of cytomegalovirus exposure and HLA in healthy donors. Sequencing used immunoSEQ multiplex PCR; TCRdb keeps in-frame clones, though not all of them. The table has fewer than 120,000 clones, 78% seen once. Sequencing was done on a sample of PBMCs. These TCRs come from a woman in her 30s in good health and CMV-seronegative. Both conserved end residues are part of each CDR3. A D gene is named only where the DNA matches it firmly. The listing skips clone size in some rows; elsewhere it reads once, few, many or a size class.

j_gene | d_gene | abundance | v_gene | CDR3aa | CDR3nt
TRBJ1-1 | . | . | TRBV5-1 | CASSIGLQTQNTEAFF | TGCGCCAGCAGCATCGGACTGCAAACCCAGAACACTGAAGCTTTCTTT
TRBJ2-1 | TRBD2 | . | TRBV7-9 | CASSLSGGNEQFF | TGTGCCAGCAGCTTATCGGGAGGCAATGAGCAGTTCTTC
TRBJ2-7 | . | . | TRBV11-2 | CASIPDRSPREQYF | TGTGCCAGCATACCCGACAGAAGCCCGAGGGAGCAGTACTTC
TRBJ2-1 | . | . | TRBV5-1 | CASSLGSSTRSGEQFF | TGCGCCAGCAGCTTGGGGAGCAGTACTCGTTCGGGAGAGCAGTTCTTC
TRBJ2-7 | TRBD2 | . | TRBV13 | CASSLGPLAGDSEQYF | TGTGCCAGCAGCTTAGGCCCTCTAGCGGGAGACAGCGAGCAGTACTTC
TRBJ2-5 | TRBD1 | . | TRBV7-8 | CASSKKEIGGEETQYF | TGTGCCAGCAGCAAAAAAGAGATAGGGGGCGAAGAGACCCAGTACTTC
TRBJ1-2 | TRBD1 | . | TRBV5-1 | CASSGRTGGSYGYTF | TGCGCCAGCAGCGGTCGGACAGGGGGGAGTTATGGCTACACCTTC
TRBJ1-5 | TRBD1 | . | TRBV13 | CASSLRTGDNQPQHF | TGTGCCAGCAGCCTACGGACAGGGGACAATCAGCCCCAGCATTTT
TRBJ1-5 | . | . | TRBV2 | CASSEGQGNQPQHF | TGTGCCAGCAGTGAAGGTCAGGGCAATCAGCCCCAGCATTTT
TRBJ2-6 | . | . | TRBV15 | CATSRQGAGANVLTF | TGTGCCACCAGCAGACAGGGTGCTGGGGCCAACGTCCTGACTTTC
TRBJ2-3 | . | few | TRBV7-8 | CASSAGLSDTQYF | TGTGCCAGCAGCGCGGGACTCTCAGATACGCAGTATTTT
TRBJ2-7 | TRBD1 | . | TRBV6-1 | CASSERTGAPEQYF | TGTGCCAGCAGCGAACGGACAGGGGCCCCCGAGCAGTACTTC
TRBJ2-7 | TRBD2 | few | TRBV7-8 | CASSLVGRLAGSYEQYF | TGTGCCAGCAGCTTGGTAGGAAGACTAGCGGGCTCCTACGAGCAGTACTTC
TRBJ2-1 | . | . | TRBV28 | CASSLSWGLGEFF | TGTGCCAGCAGTTTATCGTGGGGTCTAGGGGAGTTCTTC
TRBJ1-4 | TRBD1 | . | TRBV7-7 | CASSPGTGFEKLFF | TGTGCCAGCAGCCCGGGGACAGGGTTTGAAAAACTGTTTTTT
TRBJ2-7 | TRBD2 | once | TRBV29-1 | CSARGGLAAYEQYF | TGCAGCGCCCGAGGGGGACTAGCGGCTTACGAGCAGTACTTC
TRBJ1-5 | . | once | TRBV7-6 | CASSLGAGQPQHF | TGTGCCAGCAGCTTGGGGGCGGGTCAGCCCCAGCATTTT
TRBJ1-5 | TRBD1 | . | TRBV7-2 | CASSPQQGGGAQPQHF | TGTGCCAGCAGCCCCCAACAGGGGGGGGGCGCTCAGCCCCAGCATTTT
TRBJ2-5 | TRBD2 | . | TRBV7-9 | CASSLPSGQETQYF | TGTGCCAGCAGCTTGCCTAGCGGACAAGAGACCCAGTACTTC
TRBJ2-3 | TRBD2 | many | TRBV6-1 | CASSGSIAGGPTDTQYF | TGTGCCAGCAGTGGAAGCATAGCGGGAGGGCCCACAGATACGCAGTATTTT
TRBJ1-1 | . | . | TRBV5-1 | CASSFRTAPIYTEAFF | TGCGCCAGCAGCTTCCGGACAGCCCCGATCTACACTGAAGCTTTCTTT
TRBJ2-7 | . | . | TRBV6-5 | CASSYRRGYEQYF | TGTGCCAGCAGTTACCGCAGGGGTTACGAGCAGTACTTC
TRBJ2-1 | TRBD1 | . | TRBV7-8 | CASSARTGFEQFF | TGTGCCAGCAGCGCCCGGACAGGGTTTGAGCAGTTCTTC
TRBJ2-7 | TRBD1 | . | TRBV30 | CAWSPGQGADEQYF | TGTGCCTGGAGTCCGGGACAGGGGGCAGACGAGCAGTACTTC
TRBJ1-3 | TRBD1 | . | TRBV4-2 | CASSQDRDRSLRIHTIYF | TGTGCCAGCAGCCAAGATAGGGACAGGTCCCTGAGGATACACACCATATATTTT
TRBJ1-1 | TRBD1 | few | TRBV13 | CASSLLTGVTEAFF | TGTGCCAGCAGCTTACTCACAGGGGTTACTGAAGCTTTCTTT
TRBJ2-7 | TRBD1 | . | TRBV5-1 | CASSSTGTGFYEQYF | TGCGCCAGCAGCTCCACCGGGACAGGATTTTACGAGCAGTACTTC
TRBJ2-5 | TRBD1 | . | TRBV19 | CASSKAAVQGVVETQYF | TGTGCCAGTAGTAAAGCCGCCGTACAGGGGGTTGTGGAGACCCAGTACTTC
TRBJ2-2 | TRBD1 | . | TRBV4-3 | CASSQDFQAQGTGELFF | TGCGCCAGCAGCCAAGATTTCCAGGCACAGGGGACCGGGGAGCTGTTTTTT
TRBJ2-7 | TRBD2 | . | TRBV9 | CASSVTPAGAVYEQYF | TGTGCCAGCAGCGTAACGCCAGCGGGAGCGGTCTACGAGCAGTACTTC
TRBJ2-7 | TRBD1 | . | TRBV19 | CASSSPGTGYYEQYF | TGTGCCAGTAGCTCCCCCGGGACAGGATACTACGAGCAGTACTTC
TRBJ1-5 | . | . | TRBV28 | CASSRDNSNQPQHF | TGTGCCAGCAGCCGGGATAATAGCAATCAGCCCCAGCATTTT
TRBJ2-2 | . | . | TRBV18 | CASSPPGRGTGELFF | TGTGCCAGCTCACCCCCCGGGAGAGGCACCGGGGAGCTGTTTTTT
TRBJ2-7 | TRBD1 | . | TRBV7-2 | CASSLERTGSSEQYF | TGTGCCAGCAGCTTAGAGAGGACAGGGTCCAGCGAGCAGTACTTC
TRBJ2-7 | . | . | TRBV30 | CAWSVVRTYEQYF | TGTGCCTGGAGTGTAGTACGTACCTACGAGCAGTACTTC
TRBJ2-7 | TRBD1 | . | TRBV19 | CASSTHRGRYEQYF | TGTGCCAGTAGTACCCACAGGGGAAGATACGAGCAGTACTTC
TRBJ1-1 | . | . | TRBV14 | CASSLITGLTNTEAFF | TGTGCCAGCAGCTTAATAACCGGACTCACGAACACTGAAGCTTTCTTT
TRBJ2-1 | TRBD2 | few | TRBV6-6 | CASRVAGGLNEQFF | TGTGCCAGCAGGGTAGCGGGAGGGCTCAATGAGCAGTTCTTC
TRBJ2-3 | . | . | TRBV18 | CASSPGDWMTDTQYF | TGTGCCAGCTCACCGGGGGACTGGATGACAGATACGCAGTATTTT
TRBJ2-2 | . | . | TRBV14 | CASSQDLATGELFF | TGTGCCAGCAGCCAAGATCTAGCGACCGGGGAGCTGTTTTTT
TRBJ1-4 | TRBD1 | . | TRBV18 | CASSLGQGAEKLFF | TGTGCCAGCTCACTAGGACAGGGGGCTGAAAAACTGTTTTTT
TRBJ1-1 | TRBD1 | few | TRBV5-1 | CASGQGGNTEAFF | TGCGCCTCGGGACAGGGCGGCAACACTGAAGCTTTCTTT
TRBJ1-1 | . | . | TRBV11-1 | CASSLGDSWTEAFF | TGTGCCAGCAGCTTAGGCGATTCATGGACTGAAGCTTTCTTT
TRBJ2-1 | TRBD1 | . | TRBV28 | CASSHERGTGKGDEQFF | TGTGCCAGCAGTCACGAACGAGGGACAGGGAAAGGCGATGAGCAGTTCTTC
TRBJ2-5 | . | few | TRBV18 | CASSPNREEQYF | TGTGCCAGCTCCCCCAACAGGGAAGAGCAGTACTTC
TRBJ2-1 | TRBD2 | . | TRBV7-8 | CASSFSSGTHNEQFF | TGTGCCAGCAGCTTCTCTAGCGGGACGCACAATGAGCAGTTCTTC
TRBJ2-2 | TRBD2 | few | TRBV5-1 | CASSFLPGGPPNTGELFF | TGCGCCAGCAGCTTCCTTCCGGGGGGGCCCCCGAACACCGGGGAGCTGTTTTTT
TRBJ1-1 | TRBD1 | . | TRBV7-6 | CASSPRGNRGEAFF | TGTGCCAGCAGCCCCCGGGGGAACAGGGGAGAAGCTTTCTTT
TRBJ1-6 | TRBD1 | . | TRBV7-9 | CASSSGTGDNSPLHF | TGTGCCAGCAGCTCCGGGACAGGGGACAATTCACCCCTCCACTTT
TRBJ2-2 | TRBD1 | . | TRBV29-1 | CSGRQGGNTGELFF | TGCAGCGGACGACAGGGGGGGAACACCGGGGAGCTGTTTTTT
TRBJ1-5 | . | . | TRBV25-1 | CASSWGGAGQPQHF | TGTGCCAGCAGCTGGGGGGGTGCCGGGCAGCCCCAGCATTTT
TRBJ1-1 | . | . | TRBV11-2 | CASSPGQNTEAFF | TGTGCCAGCAGCCCGGGACAGAACACTGAAGCTTTCTTT
TRBJ2-3 | TRBD2 | once | TRBV2 | CASSEKVAGGRYTQYF | TGTGCCAGCAGTGAGAAGGTTGCGGGGGGGCGATATACGCAGTATTTT
TRBJ2-2 | TRBD1 | few | TRBV9 | CASSPRGQGANTGELFF | TGTGCCAGCAGCCCCCGTGGACAGGGGGCGAACACCGGGGAGCTGTTTTTT
TRBJ1-2 | . | . | TRBV4-2 | CASSQDSPGIDGYTF | TGTGCCAGCAGCCAAGATTCCCCGGGGATCGATGGCTACACCTTC